This TCR beta chain was identified in a study of post-analysis software for immune sequencing data (dated by TCRdb to about 2015). At the level of the whole study: Recorded disease courses included relapsing-remitting, secondary progressive and progressive-relapsing multiple sclerosis, with some patients lacking subtype annotation. The patient repertoires were compared against approximately twelve previously published healthy control repertoires obtained from donors aged 6 to 25 years. A subset of samples was prepared in parallel using single-end sample barcoding, then pooled and co-amplified after Illumina adapter ligation.

Broad study findings and their caveats: Compared with controls, multiple sclerosis patients had significantly lower normalized Chao1 diversity, a finding suggesting substantial peripheral T-cell clonal expansion. Patients showed significantly higher frequencies than controls for roughly five TRBV segments, among them TRBV5-6, TRBV5-1 and TRBV20-1. The multiple sclerosis patient group was slightly younger than the control group. Direct clustering with F measure revealed strong co-clustering of samples prepared in the same batch, which led to a batch-effect correction.

TCR beta repertoires were profiled from peripheral blood of roughly 13 young patients with multiple sclerosis to demonstrate the VDJtools post-analysis software. The multiple sclerosis patients were children and adolescents between about 6 and 15 years of age. From its cysteine to its phenylalanine, the CDR3 spans 16 amino acids. Only CDR3 DNA remains: 48 bases, in frame from the first base. CDR1 SGHAT and CDR2 FQNNGV are derived from the germline V gene. A word on this clonotype: The specificity of this receptor is unknown. One end of the junction fails to match germline, which may point to a read error.

Library method: PCR. The reads were generated on an Illumina HiSeq 2500. To reduce PCR and sequencing biases, unique molecular identifiers were built into the TCR beta cDNA libraries. Some 500,000 cDNA molecules were obtained for every 1 to 10 million input T cells, so each molecule roughly corresponded to one T cell. The patient libraries were prepared and sequenced with the same protocol used for the earlier healthy control dataset. Samples belonging to the same batch were prepared together, multiplexed and sequenced on a shared HiSeq lane. The paper's data handling went like this. MIGEC handled the raw barcoded reads, throwing out single-read molecular identifier groups before consensus assembly and CDR3 extraction. VDJtools was used for post-analysis of the clonotype tables, and diversity was normalized by down-sampling every dataset to the size of the smallest sample. To correct batch-related cross-sample contamination, repertoire overlap clustering matched CDR3 amino acid sequences but not nucleotide sequences. TCRdb took the public reads, trimmed them with fastp at Q25, ran MiXCR for clone calling and kept in-frame beta chains. Every entry covers one CDR3 protein and lists the most common genes and DNA from its rows. The V and J calls come from TCRdb's annotation, not from the publication. This sample holds hundreds of thousands of distinct CDR3 sequences; roughly 45% were observed only once. The ten top clones hold 12% of the sample.

The TCR was taken from a girl aged 5-17 years with multiple sclerosis. This chain is built from TRBV11-2 and TRBJ2-5, and TRBD1 matches 9 of the central bases. The sequencing sample was made of blood. The nucleotide sequence is given as TGTGCCAGCAGCCCGACAGGGGGGTTTAGTCAAGAGACCCAGGACTTC. It encodes CASSPTGGFSQETQDF. This CDR3, with the reference TRBV11-2 and TRBJ2-5 proteins standing in past its ends, gives the full variable domain EAGVAQSPRYKIIEKRQSVAFWCNPISGHATLYWYQQILGQGPKLLIQFQNNGVVDDSQLPKDRFSAERLKGVDSTLKIQPAKLEDSAVYLCASSPTGGFSQETQDFGPGTRLLVL.